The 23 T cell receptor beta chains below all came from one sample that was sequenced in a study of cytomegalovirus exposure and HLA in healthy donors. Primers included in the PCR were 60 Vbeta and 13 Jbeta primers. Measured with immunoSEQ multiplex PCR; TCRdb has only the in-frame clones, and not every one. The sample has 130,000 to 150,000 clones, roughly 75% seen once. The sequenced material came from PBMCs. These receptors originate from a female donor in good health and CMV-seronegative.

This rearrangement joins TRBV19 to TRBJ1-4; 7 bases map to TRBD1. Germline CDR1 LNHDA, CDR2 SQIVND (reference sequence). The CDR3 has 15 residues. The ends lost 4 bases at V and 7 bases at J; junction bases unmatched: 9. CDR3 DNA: TGTGCCAGTAGTAGTCCTGGGACAGCACGTGAAAAACTGTTTTTT. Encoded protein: CASSSPGTAREKLFF.

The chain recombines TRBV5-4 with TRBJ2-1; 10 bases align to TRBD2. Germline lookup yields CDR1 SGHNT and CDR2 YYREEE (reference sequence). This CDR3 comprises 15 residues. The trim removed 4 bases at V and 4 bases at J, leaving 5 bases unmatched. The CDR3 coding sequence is TGTGCCAGCAGCCTTAGCGGGAGGTATTACAATGAGCAGTTCTTC. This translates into CASSLSGRYYNEQFF.

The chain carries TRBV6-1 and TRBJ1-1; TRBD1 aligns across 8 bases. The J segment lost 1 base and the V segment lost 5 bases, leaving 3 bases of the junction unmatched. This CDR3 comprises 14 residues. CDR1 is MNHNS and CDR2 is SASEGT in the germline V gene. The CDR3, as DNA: TGTGCCAGCAGTCGACAGGGGCAGAACACTGAAGCTTTCTTT. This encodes CASSRQGQNTEAFF.

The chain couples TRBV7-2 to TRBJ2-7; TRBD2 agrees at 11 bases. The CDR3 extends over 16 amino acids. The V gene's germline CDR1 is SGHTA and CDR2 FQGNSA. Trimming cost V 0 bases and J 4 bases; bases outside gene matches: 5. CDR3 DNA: TGTGCCAGCAGCTTAGCGCGCACTAGCGGGGGTTACGAGCAGTACTTC. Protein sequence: CASSLARTSGGYEQYF.

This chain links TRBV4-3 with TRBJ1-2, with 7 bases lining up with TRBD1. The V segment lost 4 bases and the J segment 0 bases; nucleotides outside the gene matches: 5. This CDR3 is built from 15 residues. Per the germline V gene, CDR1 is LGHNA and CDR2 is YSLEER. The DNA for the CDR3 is TGCGCCAGCAGCCTCATGGGACAGCCTAACTATGGCTACACCTTC. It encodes CASSLMGQPNYGYTF.

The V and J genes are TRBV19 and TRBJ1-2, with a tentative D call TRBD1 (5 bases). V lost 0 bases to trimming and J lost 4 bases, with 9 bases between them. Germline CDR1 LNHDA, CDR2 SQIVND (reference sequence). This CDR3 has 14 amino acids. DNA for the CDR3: TGTGCCAGTAGTATAGAGTGGACACTCTATGGCTACACCTTC. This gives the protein CASSIEWTLYGYTF.

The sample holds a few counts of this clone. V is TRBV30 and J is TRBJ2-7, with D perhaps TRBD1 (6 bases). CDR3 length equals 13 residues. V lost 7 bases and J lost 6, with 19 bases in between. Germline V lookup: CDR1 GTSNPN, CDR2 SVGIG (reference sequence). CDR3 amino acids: CASRGYGSREQYF. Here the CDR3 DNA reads TGTGCCTCTAGGGGGTATGGGAGTCGCGAGCAGTACTTC.

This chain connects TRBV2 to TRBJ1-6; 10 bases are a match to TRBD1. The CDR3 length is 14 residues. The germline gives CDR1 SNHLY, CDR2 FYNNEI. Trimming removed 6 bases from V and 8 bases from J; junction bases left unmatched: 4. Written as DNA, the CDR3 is TGTGCCAGCAGGTTTGGGACAGGGGATTCACCCCTCCACTTT. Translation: CASRFGTGDSPLHF.

The DNA of the CDR3 is TGTGCCAGCAGTTTTCTAGCCCGGGGGGATGGTCAGCCCCAGCATTTT. Encoded protein: CASSFLARGDGQPQHF. The chain joins TRBV28 to TRBJ1-5; D may be TRBD1 (5 bases). Germline V lookup: CDR1 MDHEN, CDR2 SYDVKM. The CDR3 runs to 16 residues. V was shortened by 3 bases and J by 6 bases, with 18 bases between the two germline ends.

CDR3 loop: CAWEPNSGNTIYF. For the CDR3, the DNA is TGTGCCTGGGAACCTAACTCTGGAAACACCATATATTTT. This chain joins TRBV30 and TRBJ1-3; no clear D. This CDR3 comprises 13 residues. Deletions cut 5 bases from V and 0 bases from J, with 8 bases between. Germline lookup yields CDR1 GTSNPN and CDR2 SVGIG (reference sequence).

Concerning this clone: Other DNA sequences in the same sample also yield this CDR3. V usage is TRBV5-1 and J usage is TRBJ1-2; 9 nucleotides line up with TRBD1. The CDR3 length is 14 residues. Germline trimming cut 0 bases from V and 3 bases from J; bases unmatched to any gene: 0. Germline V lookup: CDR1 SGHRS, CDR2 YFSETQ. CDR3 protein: CASSLGQGDYGYTF. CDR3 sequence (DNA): TGCGCCAGCAGCTTGGGACAGGGGGACTATGGCTACACCTTC.

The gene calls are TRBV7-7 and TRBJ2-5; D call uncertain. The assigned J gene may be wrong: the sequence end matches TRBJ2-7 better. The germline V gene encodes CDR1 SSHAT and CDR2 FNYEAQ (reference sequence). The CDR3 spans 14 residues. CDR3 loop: CASSPTVMGDEQYF. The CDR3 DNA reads TGTGCCAGCAGCCCCACAGTGATGGGCGACGAGCAGTACTTC.

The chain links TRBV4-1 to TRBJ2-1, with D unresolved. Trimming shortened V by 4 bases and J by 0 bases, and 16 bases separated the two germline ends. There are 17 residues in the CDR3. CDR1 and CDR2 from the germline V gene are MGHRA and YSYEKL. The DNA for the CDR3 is TGCGCCAGCAGCCCCTATACCGGCGGAAGCTCCTACAATGAGCAGTTCTTC. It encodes CASSPYTGGSSYNEQFF.

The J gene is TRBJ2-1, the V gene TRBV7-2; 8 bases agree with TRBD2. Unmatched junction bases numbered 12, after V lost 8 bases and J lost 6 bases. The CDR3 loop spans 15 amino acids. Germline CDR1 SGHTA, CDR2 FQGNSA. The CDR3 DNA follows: TGTGCCAGCCGAGAGGGCGCGGGGGGCCTCAATGAGCAGTTCTTC. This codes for CASREGAGGLNEQFF.

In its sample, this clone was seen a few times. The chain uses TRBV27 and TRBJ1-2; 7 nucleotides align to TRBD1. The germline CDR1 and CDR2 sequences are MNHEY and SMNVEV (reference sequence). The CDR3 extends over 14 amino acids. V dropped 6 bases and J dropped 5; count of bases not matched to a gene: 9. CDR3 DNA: TGTGCCAGCAGGACAGGGTACCCTTCTTATGGCTACACCTTC. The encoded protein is CASRTGYPSYGYTF.

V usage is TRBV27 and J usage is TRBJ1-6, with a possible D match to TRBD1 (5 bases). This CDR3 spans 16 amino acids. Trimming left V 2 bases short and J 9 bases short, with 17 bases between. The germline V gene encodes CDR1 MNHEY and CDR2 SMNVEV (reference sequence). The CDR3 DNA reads TGTGCCAGCAGTTTACTCGGCCGGGGGGACGGTTCACCCCTCCACTTT. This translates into CASSLLGRGDGSPLHF.

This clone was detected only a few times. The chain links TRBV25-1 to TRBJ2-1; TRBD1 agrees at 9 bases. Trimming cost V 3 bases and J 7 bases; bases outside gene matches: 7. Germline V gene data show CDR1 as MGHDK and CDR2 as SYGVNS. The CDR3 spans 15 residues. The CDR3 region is CASSDGVDRGNEQFF. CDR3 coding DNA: TGTGCCAGCAGTGACGGAGTCGACAGGGGGAATGAGCAGTTCTTC. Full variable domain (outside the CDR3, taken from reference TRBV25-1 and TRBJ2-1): EADIYQTPRYLVIGTGKKITLECSQTMGHDKMYWYQQDPGMELHLIHYSYGVNSTEKGDLSSESTVSRIRTEHFPLTLESARPSHTSQYLCASSDGVDRGNEQFFGPGTRLTVL.

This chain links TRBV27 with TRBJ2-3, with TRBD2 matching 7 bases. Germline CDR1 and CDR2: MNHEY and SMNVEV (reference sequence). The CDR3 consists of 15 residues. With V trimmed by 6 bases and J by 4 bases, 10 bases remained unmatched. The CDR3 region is CASSPLWGGSDTQYF. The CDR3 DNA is TGTGCCAGCAGCCCCTTGTGGGGGGGGTCAGATACGCAGTATTTT.

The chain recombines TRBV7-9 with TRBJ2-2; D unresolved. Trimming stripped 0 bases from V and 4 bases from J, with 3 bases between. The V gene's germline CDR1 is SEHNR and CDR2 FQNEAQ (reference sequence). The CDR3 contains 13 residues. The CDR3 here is CASSLASTGELFF. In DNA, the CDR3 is TGTGCCAGCAGCTTAGCTAGCACCGGGGAGCTGTTTTTT. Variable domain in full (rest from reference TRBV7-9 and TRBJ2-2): DTGVSQNPRHKITKRGQNVTFRCDPISEHNRLYWYRQTLGQGPEFLTYFQNEAQLEKSRLLSDRFSAERPKGSFSTLEIQRTEQGDSAMYLCASSLASTGELFFGEGSRLTVL.

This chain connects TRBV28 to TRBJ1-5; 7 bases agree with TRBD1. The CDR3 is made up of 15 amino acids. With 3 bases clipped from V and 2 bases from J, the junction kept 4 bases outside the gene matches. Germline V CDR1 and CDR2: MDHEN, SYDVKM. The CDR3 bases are TGTGCCAGCAGTTTCGCTGGACAGGGCAATCAGCCCCAGCATTTT. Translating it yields CASSFAGQGNQPQHF.

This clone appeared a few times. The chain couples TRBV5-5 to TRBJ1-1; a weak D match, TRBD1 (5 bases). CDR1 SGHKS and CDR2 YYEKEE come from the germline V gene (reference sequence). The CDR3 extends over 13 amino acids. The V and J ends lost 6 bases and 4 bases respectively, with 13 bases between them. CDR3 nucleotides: TGTGCCAGCATTCAGGGTACTGGCACTGAAGCTTTCTTT. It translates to CASIQGTGTEAFF.

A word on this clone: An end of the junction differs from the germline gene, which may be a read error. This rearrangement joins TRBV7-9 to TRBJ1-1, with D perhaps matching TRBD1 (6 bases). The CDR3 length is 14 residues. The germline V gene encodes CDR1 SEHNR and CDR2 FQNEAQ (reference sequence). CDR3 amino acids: CSSSLGRGHTEAFF. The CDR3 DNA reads TGTTCCAGCAGCTTAGGGCGGGGGCACACTGAAGCTTTCTTT.

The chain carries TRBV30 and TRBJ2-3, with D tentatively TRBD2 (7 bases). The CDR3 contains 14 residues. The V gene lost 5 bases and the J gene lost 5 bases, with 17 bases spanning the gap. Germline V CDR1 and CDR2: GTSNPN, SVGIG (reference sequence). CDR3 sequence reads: CAWGGASLVDTQYF. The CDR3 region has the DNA TGTGCCTGGGGGGGGGCCAGTTTAGTAGATACGCAGTATTTT. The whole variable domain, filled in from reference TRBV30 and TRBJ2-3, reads SQTIHQWPATLVQPVGSPLSLECTVEGTSNPNLYWYRQAAGRGLQLLFYSVGIGQISSEVPQNLSASRPQDRQFILSSKKLLLSDSGFYLCAWGGASLVDTQYFGPGTRLTVL.